This TCR beta chain stems from a study of T cell clones after liver transplantation. As for the study in general: TCRbeta sequencing after a pre-transplant mixed lymphocyte reaction identified graft-donor-reactive clones, later tracked in post-transplant blood. At least one year of complete immunosuppression withdrawal without enzymes over twice normal defined tolerance. Timepoints were pre-transplant, pre-withdrawal, and after withdrawal was completed or failed.

Method: immunoSEQ multiplex PCR; TCRdb's copy keeps in-frame clones and lacks some. The sample has around 18,000 clones, around 89% seen once. This TCR was sampled from a human patient who received a liver transplant. Some T cells could come from the graft donor. The material was CD8+ T cells from blood, obtained roughly 3.5 years after liver transplant.

DNA of the CDR3: TGTGCCAGCTCCCTTCAGCTGAGCAATGAGCAGTTCTTC. It is translated as CASSLQLSNEQFF. The V and J genes are TRBV7-8 and TRBJ2-1; D unclear. The germline V gene has CDR1 SGHVS and CDR2 FQNEAQ. The V end lost 8 bases, the J end lost 6 bases, and 14 bases lay between the germline ends. CDR3 length: 13 amino acids.